The 19 T cell receptor beta chains below all came from one sample that was sequenced in a study of blood T cell repertoires in COVID-19. The method was immunoSEQ multiplex PCR; TCRdb's version includes in-frame clones alone and lacks a portion of them. The sample has more than 150,000 clones, more than 75% seen once. What was sequenced was peripheral blood. The source is a woman aged 18-35 years who had recovered from COVID-19.

The chain uses TRBV6-5 and TRBJ2-1; weak D call: TRBD2 (5 bases). CDR3 length: 16 amino acids. Trimming removed 4 bases at V and 5 bases at J, with 18 bases between. Germline V CDR1 and CDR2: MNHEY, SVGAGI. Written as DNA, the CDR3 is TGTGCCAGCAGTTTAGGACTCTCGCTGATCGACAATGAGCAGTTCTTC. It is translated as CASSLGLSLIDNEQFF.

The V gene is TRBV7-9, the J gene TRBJ2-1, with 11 bases identical to TRBD2. With V trimmed by 2 bases and J by 7 bases, 7 bases remained unmatched. This CDR3 has 16 residues. Germline assignment: CDR1 SEHNR and CDR2 FQNEAQ (reference sequence). CDR3: CASSLIGLAGGNEQFF. Written as DNA, the CDR3 is TGTGCCAGCAGCTTAATCGGACTAGCGGGCGGTAATGAGCAGTTCTTC.

Of note for this clone: The sample holds other DNA sequences that translate to the same CDR3. The chain carries TRBV18 and TRBJ2-7; perhaps TRBD2 as D (6 bases). Trimming pared 3 bases from V and 4 bases from J, leaving 13 bases between. The CDR3 runs 14 residues. Germline CDR1 KGHSH, CDR2 LQKENI. CDR3: CASSPGSGGYEQYF. CDR3 nucleotide sequence: TGTGCCAGCTCACCGGGTTCCGGAGGGTACGAGCAGTACTTC.

The chain links TRBV7-8 to TRBJ2-3; TRBD1 agrees at 7 bases. Per the germline V gene, CDR1 is SGHVS and CDR2 is FQNEAQ. The CDR3 totals 16 residues. The junction had 7 bases not matched to a gene; V was cut back by 2 bases and J by 2 bases. The CDR3 nucleotides read TGTGCCAGCAGCTTACTAGGGGGCGGTTACACAGATACGCAGTATTTT. Protein sequence: CASSLLGGGYTDTQYF.

This clone was seen once. V usage is TRBV9 and J usage is TRBJ2-3; D is perhaps TRBD2 (6 bases). The CDR3 covers 15 residues. The V and J ends lost 0 bases and 3 bases respectively, with 11 bases between them. CDR1 is SGDLS and CDR2 is YYNGEE in the germline V gene. The CDR3 sequence is CASSVGGVWTDTQYF. The CDR3 DNA sequence: TGTGCCAGCAGCGTAGGCGGGGTGTGGACAGATACGCAGTATTTT.

This sequence joins TRBV7-3 and TRBJ2-2, with TRBD2 as a possible D gene (6 bases). This CDR3 is 14 amino acids long. Germline loops: CDR1 SGHTA, CDR2 FQGTGA. V lost 8 bases and J 6 bases, leaving 16 bases between the germline ends. Here the CDR3 reads CASARRALPGELFF. As DNA, the CDR3 is TGTGCCAGCGCCAGGAGGGCCCTCCCCGGGGAGCTGTTTTTT. The whole variable domain, remainder taken from reference TRBV7-3 and TRBJ2-2, is GAGVSQTPSNKVTEKGKYVELRCDPISGHTALYWYRQSLGQGPEFLIYFQGTGAADDSGLPNDRFFAVRPEGSVSTLKIQRTERGDSAVYLCASARRALPGELFFGEGSRLTVL.

This sequence joins TRBV5-6 and TRBJ1-2, with 8 bases identical to TRBD1. Germline V gene sequence: CDR1 SGHDT, CDR2 YYEEEE. This CDR3 spans 17 amino acids. V shed 0 bases, J shed 8 bases, and the junction held 15 bases outside the gene matches. The DNA for the CDR3 is TGTGCCAGCAGCTTGGAGGATCCGACTAGGACAGGGAGGGGCTACACCTTC. It codes for CASSLEDPTRTGRGYTF.

The chain joins TRBV12-3 or TRBV12-4 to TRBJ2-1; 10 bases are a match to TRBD2. This CDR3 contains 13 residues. J was trimmed by 9 bases and V by 6 bases; bases with no gene match: 5. This chain's CDR3 is CASSLAGDGEQFF. CDR3 bases: TGTGCCAGCAGCCTAGCGGGGGATGGTGAGCAGTTCTTC.

V and J are TRBV7-8 and TRBJ2-1; 14 bases match TRBD2. This CDR3 comprises 16 residues. With 3 bases clipped from V and 4 bases from J, the junction kept 2 bases outside the gene matches. Germline CDR1 reads SGHVS; CDR2 reads FQNEAQ. CDR3 DNA sequence: TGTGCCAGCAGCTTTGGGACTAGCGGGAGATACAATGAGCAGTTCTTC. Translated, it gives CASSFGTSGRYNEQFF.

The chain has TRBV6-5 and TRBJ1-1, with D hard to call. Germline-derived CDR1 and CDR2 are MNHEY and SVGAGI. The V gene lost 6 bases and the J gene lost 2 bases, with 13 bases spanning the gap. This CDR3 has 14 residues. The CDR3 DNA follows: TGTGCCAGCAGAATCCTCCAGGTCAACACTGAAGCTTTCTTT. It specifies CASRILQVNTEAFF.

The gene calls are TRBV7-9 and TRBJ1-1; D is perhaps TRBD1 (5 bases). The CDR3 spans 15 residues. CDR1 SEHNR and CDR2 FQNEAQ come from the germline V gene (reference sequence). V shed 8 bases and J shed 4 bases, with 20 bases lying between them. The CDR3 DNA sequence: TGTGCCAGCGTACTGACAGTCCATGATGGCACTGAAGCTTTCTTT. Its translation is CASVLTVHDGTEAFF.

This chain joins TRBV24-1 and TRBJ2-7; 9 bases match TRBD1. V gave up 4 bases and J gave up 3 bases; unmatched junction bases: 6. This CDR3 region has 15 residues. Germline-derived CDR1 and CDR2 are KGHDR and SFDVKD. CDR3 region: CATSESGTGIYEQYF. Here the CDR3 DNA reads TGTGCCACCAGTGAGTCCGGGACAGGGATCTACGAGCAGTACTTC.

This chain joins TRBV7-2 and TRBJ1-2; no reliable D call. V was trimmed by 1 base and J by 3 bases, leaving 9 bases between them. Germline V gene lookup returns CDR1 SGHTA and CDR2 FQGNSA. The CDR3 is made up of 14 amino acids. DNA of the CDR3: TGTGCCAGCAGCTTAGATTCCGGGTACTATGGCTACACCTTC. Its translation: CASSLDSGYYGYTF.

The gene calls are TRBV19 and TRBJ2-5, with D perhaps matching TRBD1 (8 bases). The CDR3 is made up of 15 amino acids. V was cut by 4 bases and J by 2 bases, with 14 bases left in between. Germline CDR1 is LNHDA and CDR2 is SQIVND (reference sequence). CDR3 protein: CASSRGQGLQETQYF. Here the CDR3 DNA reads TGTGCCAGTAGTAGAGGACAGGGACTACAAGAGACCCAGTACTTC.

The V and J genes are TRBV7-8 and TRBJ1-5, with a weak D call TRBD1 (5 bases). The CDR3 runs to 15 residues. V shed 4 bases and J shed 3 bases, with 13 bases lying between them. Germline V gene lookup returns CDR1 SGHVS and CDR2 FQNEAQ. The CDR3 sequence: CASSSGDGYNQPQHF. CDR3 DNA sequence: TGTGCCAGCAGCTCGGGGGACGGATACAATCAGCCCCAGCATTTT.

V and J are TRBV19 and TRBJ2-3; 12 nucleotides line up with TRBD2. The CDR3 covers 18 residues. Per the germline V gene, CDR1 is LNHDA and CDR2 is SQIVND (reference sequence). Trimming at V came to 3 bases and at J to 4 bases, leaving 11 bases not matched to a gene. CDR3 nucleotide sequence: TGTGCCAGTAGTATTAATACCGGACTAGCGGGGAAGGCAGATACGCAGTATTTT. Protein sequence: CASSINTGLAGKADTQYF.

Details on this clone: This same CDR3 is encoded by further DNA sequences in the sample. The chain joins TRBV27 to TRBJ2-3; TRBD1 aligns across 11 bases. CDR1 and CDR2 from the germline V gene are MNHEY and SMNVEV (reference sequence). The length of the CDR3 is 17 residues. V dropped 4 bases and J dropped 3; count of bases not matched to a gene: 9. CDR3 nucleotide sequence: TGTGCCAGCAGTTACGGGATCCGGGACAGGGGGACAGATACGCAGTATTTT. Translated, it gives CASSYGIRDRGTDTQYF.

The rearrangement uses TRBV6-1 and TRBJ2-3; 8 bases match TRBD1. Germline-derived CDR1 and CDR2 are MNHNS and SASEGT. The CDR3 is 15 residues long. V dropped 2 bases and J dropped 1; count of bases not matched to a gene: 2. CDR3 sequence: CASSEPGQGTDTQYF. For the CDR3, the DNA is TGTGCCAGCAGTGAACCGGGACAGGGCACAGATACGCAGTATTTT.

The V and J genes are TRBV5-1 and TRBJ1-4, with 8 bases lining up with TRBD1. Germline CDR1 reads SGHRS; CDR2 reads YFSETQ. CDR3 length: 16 residues. Trimming at V came to 0 bases and at J to 7 bases, leaving 8 bases not matched to a gene. The CDR3 nucleotides are TGCGCCAGCAGCTTGGCCGAGGCAGGGGGCTTTGAAAAACTGTTTTTT. Translation gives CASSLAEAGGFEKLFF.